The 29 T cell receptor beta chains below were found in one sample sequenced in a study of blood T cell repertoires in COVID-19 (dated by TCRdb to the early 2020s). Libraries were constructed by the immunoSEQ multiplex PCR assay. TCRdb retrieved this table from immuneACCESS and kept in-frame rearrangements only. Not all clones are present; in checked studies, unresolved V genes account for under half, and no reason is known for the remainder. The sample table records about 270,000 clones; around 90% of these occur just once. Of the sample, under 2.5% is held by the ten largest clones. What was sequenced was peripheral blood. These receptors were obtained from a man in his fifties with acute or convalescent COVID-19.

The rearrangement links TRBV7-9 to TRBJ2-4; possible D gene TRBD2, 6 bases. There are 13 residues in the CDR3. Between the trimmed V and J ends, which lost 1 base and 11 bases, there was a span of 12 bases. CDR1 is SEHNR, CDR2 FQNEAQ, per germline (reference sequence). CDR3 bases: TGTGCCAGCAGCTTAGTGGGGACTGAGGTTCAGTACTTC. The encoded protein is CASSLVGTEVQYF. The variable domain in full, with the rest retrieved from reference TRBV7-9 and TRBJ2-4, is DTGVSQNPRHKITKRGQNVTFRCDPISEHNRLYWYRQTLGQGPEFLTYFQNEAQLEKSRLLSDRFSAERPKGSFSTLEIQRTEQGDSAMYLCASSLVGTEVQYFGAGTRLSVL.

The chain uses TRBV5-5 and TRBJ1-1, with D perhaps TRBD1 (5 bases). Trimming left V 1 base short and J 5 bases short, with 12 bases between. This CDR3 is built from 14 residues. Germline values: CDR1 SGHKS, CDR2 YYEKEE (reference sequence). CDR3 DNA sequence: TGTGCCAGCAGCTTGATCAGGGCAGGGACTGAAGCTTTCTTT. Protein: CASSLIRAGTEAFF. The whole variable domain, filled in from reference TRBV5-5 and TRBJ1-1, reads DAGVTQSPTHLIKTRGQQVTLRCSPISGHKSVSWYQQVLGQGPQFIFQYYEKEERGRGNFPDRFSARQFPNYSSELNVNALLLGDSALYLCASSLIRAGTEAFFGQGTRLTVV.

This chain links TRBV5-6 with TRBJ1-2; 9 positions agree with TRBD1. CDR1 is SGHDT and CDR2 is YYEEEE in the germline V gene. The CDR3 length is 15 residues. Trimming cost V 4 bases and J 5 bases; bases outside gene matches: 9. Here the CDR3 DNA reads TGTGCCAGCAGCCCACCGGGACAGGGAGGATATGGCTACACCTTC. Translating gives CASSPPGQGGYGYTF.

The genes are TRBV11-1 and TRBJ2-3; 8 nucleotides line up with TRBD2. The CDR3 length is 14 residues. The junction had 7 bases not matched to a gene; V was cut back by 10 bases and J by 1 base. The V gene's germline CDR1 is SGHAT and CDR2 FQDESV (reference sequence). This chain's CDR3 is CATGGSGGTDTQYF. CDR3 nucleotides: TGTGCCACCGGTGGTAGCGGGGGCACAGATACGCAGTATTTT.

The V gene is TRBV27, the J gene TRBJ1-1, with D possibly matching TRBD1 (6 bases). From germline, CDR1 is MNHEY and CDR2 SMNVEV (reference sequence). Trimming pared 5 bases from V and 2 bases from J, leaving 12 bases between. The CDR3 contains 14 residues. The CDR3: CASSTDSANTEAFF. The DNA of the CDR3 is TGTGCCAGCAGTACGGACAGTGCTAACACTGAAGCTTTCTTT.

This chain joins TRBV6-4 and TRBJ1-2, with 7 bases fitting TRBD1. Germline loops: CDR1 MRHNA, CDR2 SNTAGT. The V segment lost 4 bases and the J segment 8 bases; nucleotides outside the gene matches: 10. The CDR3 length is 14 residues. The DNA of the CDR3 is TGTGCCAGCAGTGTTGGGACAGCCTCTATGGGCTACACCTTC. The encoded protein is CASSVGTASMGYTF.

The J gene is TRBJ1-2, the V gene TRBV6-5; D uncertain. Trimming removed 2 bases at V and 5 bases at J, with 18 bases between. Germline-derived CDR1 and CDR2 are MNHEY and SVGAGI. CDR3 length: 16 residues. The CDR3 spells CASSYGVSGGKYGYTF. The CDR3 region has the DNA TGTGCCAGCAGTTACGGGGTTAGTGGAGGGAAATATGGCTACACCTTC.

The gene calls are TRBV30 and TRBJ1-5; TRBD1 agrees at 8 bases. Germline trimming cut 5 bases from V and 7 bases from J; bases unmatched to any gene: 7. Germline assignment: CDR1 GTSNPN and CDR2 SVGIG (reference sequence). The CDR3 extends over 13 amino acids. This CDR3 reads CAWQGQAGQPQHF. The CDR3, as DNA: TGTGCCTGGCAGGGACAGGCGGGACAGCCCCAGCATTTT.

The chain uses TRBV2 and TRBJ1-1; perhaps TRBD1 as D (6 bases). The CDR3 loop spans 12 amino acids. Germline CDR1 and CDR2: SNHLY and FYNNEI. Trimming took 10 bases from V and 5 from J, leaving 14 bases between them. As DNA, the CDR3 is TGTGCCACCGACCCAAGGGGGACTGAAGCTTTCTTT. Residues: CATDPRGTEAFF.

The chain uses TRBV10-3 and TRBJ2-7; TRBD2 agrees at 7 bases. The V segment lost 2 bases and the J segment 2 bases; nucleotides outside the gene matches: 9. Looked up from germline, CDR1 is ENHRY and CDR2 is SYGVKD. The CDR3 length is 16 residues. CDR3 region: CAISEPQRGHTYEQYF. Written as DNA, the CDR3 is TGTGCCATCAGTGAGCCCCAGCGGGGCCATACCTACGAGCAGTACTTC.

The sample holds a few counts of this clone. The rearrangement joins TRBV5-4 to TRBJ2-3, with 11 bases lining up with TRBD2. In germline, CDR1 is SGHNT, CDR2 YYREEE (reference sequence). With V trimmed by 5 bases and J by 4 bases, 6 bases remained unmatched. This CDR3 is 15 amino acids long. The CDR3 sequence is CASSSSGGRADTQYF. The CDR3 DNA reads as TGTGCCAGCAGTTCTAGCGGGGGGCGGGCAGATACGCAGTATTTT.

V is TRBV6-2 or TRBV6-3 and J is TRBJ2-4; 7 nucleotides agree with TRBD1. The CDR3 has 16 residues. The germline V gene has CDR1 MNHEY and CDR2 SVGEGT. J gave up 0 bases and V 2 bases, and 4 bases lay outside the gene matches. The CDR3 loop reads CASSYPTGEAKNIQYF. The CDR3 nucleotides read TGTGCCAGCAGTTACCCTACAGGGGAAGCCAAAAACATTCAGTACTTC.

The CDR3 nucleotides read TGTGCCAGCAGCCTGGCCTACACCGGGGAGCTGTTTTTT. Translation gives CASSLAYTGELFF. The rearrangement links TRBV9 to TRBJ2-2; D unresolved. The CDR3 spans 13 residues. The V and J ends lost 4 bases and 3 bases respectively, with 7 bases between them. Looked up from germline, CDR1 is SGDLS and CDR2 is YYNGEE.

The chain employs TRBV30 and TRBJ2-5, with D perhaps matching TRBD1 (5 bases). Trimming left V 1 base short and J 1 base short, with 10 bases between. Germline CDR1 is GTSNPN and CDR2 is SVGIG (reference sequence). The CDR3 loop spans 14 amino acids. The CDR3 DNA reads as TGTGCCTGGAGTGGGGGCCTCCTCCAAGAGACCCAGTACTTC. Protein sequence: CAWSGGLLQETQYF.

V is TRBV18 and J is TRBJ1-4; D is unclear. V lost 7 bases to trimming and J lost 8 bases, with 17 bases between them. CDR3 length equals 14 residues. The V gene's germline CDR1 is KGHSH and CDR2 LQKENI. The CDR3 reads CASFLSFPVEKLFF. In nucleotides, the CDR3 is TGTGCCAGCTTCCTGTCCTTCCCGGTCGAAAAACTGTTTTTT.

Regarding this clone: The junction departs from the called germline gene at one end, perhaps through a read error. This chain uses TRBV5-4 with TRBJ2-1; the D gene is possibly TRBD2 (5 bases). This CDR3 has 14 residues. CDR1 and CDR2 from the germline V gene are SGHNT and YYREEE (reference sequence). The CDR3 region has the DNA TGTGCCAGCAGCTTGGAGGGTTTAGGAGACCCGCGGGTCTTC. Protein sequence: CASSLEGLGDPRVF. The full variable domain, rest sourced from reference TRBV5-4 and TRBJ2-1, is ETGVTQSPTHLIKTRGQQVTLRCSSQSGHNTVSWYQQALGQGPQFIFQYYREEENGRGNFPPRFSGLQFPNYSSELNVNALELDDSALYLCASSLEGLGDPRVFGPGTRLTVL.

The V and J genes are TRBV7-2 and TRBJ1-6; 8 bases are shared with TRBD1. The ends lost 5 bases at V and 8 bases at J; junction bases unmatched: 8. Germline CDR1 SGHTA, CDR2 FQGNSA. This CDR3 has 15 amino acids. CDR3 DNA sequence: TGTGCCAGCAGCGTAGGACAGGGCGATTATTCACCCCTCCACTTT. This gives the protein CASSVGQGDYSPLHF.

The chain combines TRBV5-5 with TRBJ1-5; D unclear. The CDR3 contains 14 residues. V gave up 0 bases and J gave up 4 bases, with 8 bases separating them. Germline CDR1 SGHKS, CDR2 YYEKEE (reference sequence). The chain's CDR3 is CASSLGRENQPQHF. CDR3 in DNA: TGTGCCAGCAGCTTGGGACGGGAAAATCAGCCCCAGCATTTT.

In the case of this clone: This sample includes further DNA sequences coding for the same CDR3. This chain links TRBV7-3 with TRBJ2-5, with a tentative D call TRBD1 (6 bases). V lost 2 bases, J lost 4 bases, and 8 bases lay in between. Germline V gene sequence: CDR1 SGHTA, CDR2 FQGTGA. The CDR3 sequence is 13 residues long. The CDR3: CASSLGTRETQYF. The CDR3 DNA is TGTGCCAGCAGCTTAGGGACAAGAGAGACCCAGTACTTC.

The CDR3: CASSPSGSSYEQYF. CDR3 coding DNA: TGTGCCAGCAGCCCATCGGGTAGCTCCTACGAGCAGTACTTC. The genes are TRBV6-2 or TRBV6-3 and TRBJ2-7, with unresolved D. The CDR3 is 14 residues long. Trimming shortened V by 6 bases and J by 0 bases, and 12 bases separated the two germline ends. Germline CDR1 MNHEY, CDR2 SVGEGT.

The CDR3 sequence: CASSISGRGREEQYF. The DNA of the CDR3 is TGTGCCAGTAGTATATCGGGCAGGGGGCGAGAAGAGCAGTACTTC. J is TRBJ2-7 and V is TRBV19; 8 bases map to TRBD1. Germline V gene lookup returns CDR1 LNHDA and CDR2 SQIVND (reference sequence). Trimming at V came to 2 bases and at J to 7 bases, leaving 10 bases not matched to a gene. The CDR3 has 15 residues.

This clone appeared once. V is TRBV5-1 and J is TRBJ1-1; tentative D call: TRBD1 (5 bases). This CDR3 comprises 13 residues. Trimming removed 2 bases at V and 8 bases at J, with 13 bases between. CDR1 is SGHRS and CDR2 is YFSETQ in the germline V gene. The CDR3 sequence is CASSFNRDLEAFF. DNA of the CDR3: TGCGCCAGCAGCTTTAACCGGGACTTGGAAGCTTTCTTT.

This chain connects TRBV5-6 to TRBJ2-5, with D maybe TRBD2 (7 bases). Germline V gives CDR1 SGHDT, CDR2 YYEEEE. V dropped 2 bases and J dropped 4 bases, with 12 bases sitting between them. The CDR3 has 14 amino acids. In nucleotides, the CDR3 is TGTGCCAGCAGCTTTGCGGGGGCGGGAGAGACCCAGTACTTC. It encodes CASSFAGAGETQYF. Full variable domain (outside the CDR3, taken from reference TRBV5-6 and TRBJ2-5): DAGVTQSPTHLIKTRGQQVTLRCSPKSGHDTVSWYQQALGQGPQFIFQYYEEEERQRGNFPDRFSGHQFPNYSSELNVNALLLGDSALYLCASSFAGAGETQYFGPGTRLLVL.

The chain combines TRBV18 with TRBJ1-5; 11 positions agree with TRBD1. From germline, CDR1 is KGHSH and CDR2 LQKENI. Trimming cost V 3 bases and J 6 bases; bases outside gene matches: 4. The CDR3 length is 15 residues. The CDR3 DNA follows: TGTGCCAGCTCACCGGGACAGGGGGACGGTCAGCCCCAGCATTTT. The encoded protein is CASSPGQGDGQPQHF.

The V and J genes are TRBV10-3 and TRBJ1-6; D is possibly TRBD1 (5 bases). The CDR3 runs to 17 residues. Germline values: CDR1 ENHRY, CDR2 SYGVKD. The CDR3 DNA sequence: TGTGCACTCACAAGGGCTCCCACAGGTTCCTATAATTCACCCCTCCACTTT. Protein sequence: CALTRAPTGSYNSPLHF.

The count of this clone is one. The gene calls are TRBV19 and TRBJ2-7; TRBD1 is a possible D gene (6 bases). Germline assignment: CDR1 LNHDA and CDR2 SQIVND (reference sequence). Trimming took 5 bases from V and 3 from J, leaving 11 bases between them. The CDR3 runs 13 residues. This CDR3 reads CASSPLDSYEQYF. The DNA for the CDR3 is TGTGCCAGTAGTCCTTTGGACAGCTACGAGCAGTACTTC.

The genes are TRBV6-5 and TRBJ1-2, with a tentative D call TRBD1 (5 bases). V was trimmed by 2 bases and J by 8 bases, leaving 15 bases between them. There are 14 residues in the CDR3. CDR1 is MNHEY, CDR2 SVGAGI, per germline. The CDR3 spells CASSYPDTPGGYTF. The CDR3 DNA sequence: TGTGCCAGCAGTTACCCGGACACGCCCGGGGGCTACACCTTC.

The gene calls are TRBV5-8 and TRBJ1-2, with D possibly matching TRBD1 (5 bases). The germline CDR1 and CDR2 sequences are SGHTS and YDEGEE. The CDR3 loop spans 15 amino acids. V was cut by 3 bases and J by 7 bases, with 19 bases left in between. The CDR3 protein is CASSYASGGDRGYTF. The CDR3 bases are TGTGCCAGCAGCTACGCCAGTGGGGGGGATCGTGGCTACACCTTC.

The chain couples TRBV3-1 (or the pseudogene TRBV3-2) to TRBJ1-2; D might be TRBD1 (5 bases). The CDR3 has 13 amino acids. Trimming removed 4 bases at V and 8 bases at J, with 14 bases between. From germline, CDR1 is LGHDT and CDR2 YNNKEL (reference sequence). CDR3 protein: CASSLQGSEGYTF. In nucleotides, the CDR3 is TGTGCCAGCAGCCTTCAGGGTTCCGAGGGCTACACCTTC.